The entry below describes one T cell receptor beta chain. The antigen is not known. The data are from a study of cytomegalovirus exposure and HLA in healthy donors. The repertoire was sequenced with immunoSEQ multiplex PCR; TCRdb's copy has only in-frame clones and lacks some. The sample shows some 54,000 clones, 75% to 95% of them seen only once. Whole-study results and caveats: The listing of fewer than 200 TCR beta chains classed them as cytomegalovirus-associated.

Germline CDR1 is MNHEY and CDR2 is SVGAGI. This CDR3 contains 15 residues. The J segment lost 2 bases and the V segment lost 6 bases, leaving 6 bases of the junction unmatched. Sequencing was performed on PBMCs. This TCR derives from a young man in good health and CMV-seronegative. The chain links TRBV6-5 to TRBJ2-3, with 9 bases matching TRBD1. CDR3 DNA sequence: TGTGCCAGCAGGAGGGACAGGGTGAACACAGATACGCAGTATTTT. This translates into CASRRDRVNTDTQYF.